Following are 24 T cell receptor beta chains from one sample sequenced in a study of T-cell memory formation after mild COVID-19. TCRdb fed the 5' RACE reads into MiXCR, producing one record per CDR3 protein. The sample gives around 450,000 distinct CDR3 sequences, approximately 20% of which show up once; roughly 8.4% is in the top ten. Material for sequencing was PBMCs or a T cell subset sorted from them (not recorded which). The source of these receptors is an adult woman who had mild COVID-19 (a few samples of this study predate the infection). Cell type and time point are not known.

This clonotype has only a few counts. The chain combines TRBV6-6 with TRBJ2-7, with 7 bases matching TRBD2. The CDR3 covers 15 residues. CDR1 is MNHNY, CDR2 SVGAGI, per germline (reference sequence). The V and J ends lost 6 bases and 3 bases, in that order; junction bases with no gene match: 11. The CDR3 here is CASSREENGDYEQYF. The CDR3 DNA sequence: TGTGCCAGCAGCCGGGAGGAGAATGGGGACTACGAGCAGTACTTC.

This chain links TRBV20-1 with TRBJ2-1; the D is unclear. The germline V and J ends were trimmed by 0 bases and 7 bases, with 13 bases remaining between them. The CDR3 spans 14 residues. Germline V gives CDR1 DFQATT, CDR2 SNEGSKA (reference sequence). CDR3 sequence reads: CSARDLGRGNEQFF. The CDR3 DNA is TGCAGTGCTAGAGATCTTGGCAGAGGTAATGAGCAGTTCTTC.

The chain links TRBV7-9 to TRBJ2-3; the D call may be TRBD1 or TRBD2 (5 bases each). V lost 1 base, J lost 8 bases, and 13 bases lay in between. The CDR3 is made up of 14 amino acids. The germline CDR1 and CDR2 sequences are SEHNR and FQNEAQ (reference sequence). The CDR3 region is CASSLVTGTPTQYF. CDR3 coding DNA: TGTGCCAGCAGCTTAGTGACCGGGACCCCTACGCAGTATTTT.

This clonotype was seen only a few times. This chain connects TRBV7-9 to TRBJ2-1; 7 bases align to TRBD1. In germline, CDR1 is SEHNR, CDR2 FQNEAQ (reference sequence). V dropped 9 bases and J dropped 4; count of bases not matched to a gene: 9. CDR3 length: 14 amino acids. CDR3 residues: CARAPPGQYNEQFF. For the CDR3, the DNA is TGTGCCAGGGCCCCCCCGGGACAGTACAATGAGCAGTTCTTC.

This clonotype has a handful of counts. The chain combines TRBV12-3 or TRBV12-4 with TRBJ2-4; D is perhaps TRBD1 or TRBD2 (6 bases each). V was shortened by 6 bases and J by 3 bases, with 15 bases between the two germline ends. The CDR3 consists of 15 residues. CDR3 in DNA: TGTGCCAGCAGCCACAGGGTCGGGGGCAAAAACATTCAGTACTTC. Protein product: CASSHRVGGKNIQYF.

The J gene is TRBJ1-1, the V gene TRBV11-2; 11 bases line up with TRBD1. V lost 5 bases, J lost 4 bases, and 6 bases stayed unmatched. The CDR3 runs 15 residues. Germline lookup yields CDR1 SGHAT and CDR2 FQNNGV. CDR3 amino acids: CASSPTGQGGTEAFF. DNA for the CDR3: TGTGCCAGCAGCCCGACGGGACAGGGGGGCACTGAAGCTTTCTTT.

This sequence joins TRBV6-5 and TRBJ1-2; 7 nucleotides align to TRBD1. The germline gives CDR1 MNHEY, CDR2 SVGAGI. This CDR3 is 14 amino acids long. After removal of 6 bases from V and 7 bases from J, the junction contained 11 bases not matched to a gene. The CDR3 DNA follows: TGTGCCAGCAGCCGTACAGGGACAGACCTTGGCTACACCTTC. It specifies CASSRTGTDLGYTF.

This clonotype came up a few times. In DNA form, the CDR3 reads TGTGCCAGCAGCGAAGATGGACGTTACTATGGCTACACCTTC. It translates to CASSEDGRYYGYTF. This chain links TRBV7-9 with TRBJ1-2; D is ambiguous. CDR3 length: 14 amino acids. Germline values: CDR1 SEHNR, CDR2 FQNEAQ (reference sequence). Trimming took off 5 bases at V and 3 bases at J, with 13 bases between the two ends.

This CDR3 reads CASSPLGGLYNEQFF. In DNA form, the CDR3 reads TGTGCCAGCAGTCCTTTGGGGGGGCTCTACAATGAGCAGTTCTTC. This chain connects TRBV27 to TRBJ2-1; D perhaps matches TRBD2 (7 bases). V lost 5 bases and J 3 bases, leaving 14 bases between the germline ends. The germline V gene has CDR1 MNHEY and CDR2 SMNVEV (reference sequence). The CDR3 loop spans 15 amino acids.

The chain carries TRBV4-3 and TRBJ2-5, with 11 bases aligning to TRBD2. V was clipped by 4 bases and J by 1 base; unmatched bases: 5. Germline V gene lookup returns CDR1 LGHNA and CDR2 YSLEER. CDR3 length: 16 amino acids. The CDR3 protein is CASSRTGTSGQETQYF. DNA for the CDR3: TGCGCCAGCAGCCGGACCGGGACTAGCGGCCAAGAGACCCAGTACTTC.

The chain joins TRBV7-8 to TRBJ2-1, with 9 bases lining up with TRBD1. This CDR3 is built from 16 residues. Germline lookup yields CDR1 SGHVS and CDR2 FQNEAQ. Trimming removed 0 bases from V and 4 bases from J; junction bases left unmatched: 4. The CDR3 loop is CASSLAGDRGYNEQFF. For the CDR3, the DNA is TGTGCCAGCAGCTTAGCGGGAGACAGGGGGTACAATGAGCAGTTCTTC.

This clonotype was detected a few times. The DNA for the CDR3 is TGTGCCAGCAGCCACGGGACAGAAGGAAACACCATATATTTT. This translates into CASSHGTEGNTIYF. V and J are TRBV3-1 and TRBJ1-3; 7 nucleotides align to TRBD1. CDR3 size: 14 residues. Germline loops: CDR1 LGHDT, CDR2 YNNKEL (reference sequence). With V trimmed by 3 bases and J by 4 bases, 3 bases remained unmatched.

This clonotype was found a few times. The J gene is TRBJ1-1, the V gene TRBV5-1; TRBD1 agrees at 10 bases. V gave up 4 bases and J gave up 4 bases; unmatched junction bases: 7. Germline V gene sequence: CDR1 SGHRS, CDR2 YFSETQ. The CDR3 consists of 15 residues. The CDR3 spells CASSAGTGDLTEAFF. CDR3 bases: TGCGCCAGCAGCGCGGGGACAGGGGATCTCACTGAAGCTTTCTTT.

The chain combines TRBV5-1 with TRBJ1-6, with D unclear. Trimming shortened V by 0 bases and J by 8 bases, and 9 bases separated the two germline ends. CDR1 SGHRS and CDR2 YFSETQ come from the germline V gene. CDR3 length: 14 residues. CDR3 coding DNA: TGCGCCAGCAGCTTGGGGGGAAGGTATTCACCCCTCCACTTT. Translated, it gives CASSLGGRYSPLHF.

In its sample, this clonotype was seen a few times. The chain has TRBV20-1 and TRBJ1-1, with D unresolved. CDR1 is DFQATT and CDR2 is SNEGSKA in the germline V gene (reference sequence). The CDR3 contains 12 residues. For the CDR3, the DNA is TGCAGGGGGAAGTTCACGAACACTGAAGCTTTCTTT. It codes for CRGKFTNTEAFF.

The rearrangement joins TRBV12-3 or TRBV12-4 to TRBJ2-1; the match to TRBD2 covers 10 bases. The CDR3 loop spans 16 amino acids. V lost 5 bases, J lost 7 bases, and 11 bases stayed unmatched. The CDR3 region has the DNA TGTGCCAGCAGTCCAGAGACTAGCGGGTTAAGAAATGAGCAGTTCTTC. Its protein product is CASSPETSGLRNEQFF.

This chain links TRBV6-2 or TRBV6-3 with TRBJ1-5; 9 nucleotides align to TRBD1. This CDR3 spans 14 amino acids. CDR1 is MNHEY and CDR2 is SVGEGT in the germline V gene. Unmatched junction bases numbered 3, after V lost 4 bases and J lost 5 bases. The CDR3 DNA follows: TGTGCCAGCAGTTTCAACAGGGGGCATCAGCCCCAGCATTTT. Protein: CASSFNRGHQPQHF.

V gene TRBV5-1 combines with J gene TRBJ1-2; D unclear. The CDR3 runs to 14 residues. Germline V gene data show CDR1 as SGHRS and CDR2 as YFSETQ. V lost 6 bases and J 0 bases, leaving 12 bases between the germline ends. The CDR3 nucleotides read TGCGCCAGCACCCTGGGTCAAGCTAACTATGGCTACACCTTC. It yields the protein CASTLGQANYGYTF.

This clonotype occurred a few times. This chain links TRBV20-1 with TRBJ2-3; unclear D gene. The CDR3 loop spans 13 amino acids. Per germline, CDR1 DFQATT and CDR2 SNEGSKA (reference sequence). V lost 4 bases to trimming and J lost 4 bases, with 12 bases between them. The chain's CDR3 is CSATSDGPDTQYF. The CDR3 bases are TGCAGTGCTACGTCGGATGGCCCAGATACGCAGTATTTT.

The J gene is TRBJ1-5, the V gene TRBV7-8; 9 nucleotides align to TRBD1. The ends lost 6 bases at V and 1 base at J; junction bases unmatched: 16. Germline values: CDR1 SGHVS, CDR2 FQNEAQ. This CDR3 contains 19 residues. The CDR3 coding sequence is TGTGCCAGCAGTTCGCCGGGACAGGGTGGACTATTCAGCAATCAGCCCCAGCATTTT. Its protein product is CASSSPGQGGLFSNQPQHF.

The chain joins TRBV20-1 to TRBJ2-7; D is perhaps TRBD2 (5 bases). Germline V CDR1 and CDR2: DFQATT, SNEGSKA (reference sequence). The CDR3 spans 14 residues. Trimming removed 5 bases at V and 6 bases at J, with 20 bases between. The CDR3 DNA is TGCAGTGCTCAGAGGCTAGCATTAAGCCCCGAGCAGTACTTC. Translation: CSAQRLALSPEQYF.

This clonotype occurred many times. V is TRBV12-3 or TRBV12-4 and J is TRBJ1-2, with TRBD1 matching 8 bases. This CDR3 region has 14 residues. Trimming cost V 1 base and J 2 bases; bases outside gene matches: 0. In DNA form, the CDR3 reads TGTGCCAGCAGTTTAGACAGGGGGAACTATGGCTACACCTTC. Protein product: CASSLDRGNYGYTF.

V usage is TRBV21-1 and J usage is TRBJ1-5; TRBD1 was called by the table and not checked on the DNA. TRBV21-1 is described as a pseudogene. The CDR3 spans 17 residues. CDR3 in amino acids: CASRPNPPSGGNQPQHF. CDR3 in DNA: TGTGCCAGCAGGCCCAATCCGCCCTCAGGGGGCAACCAGCCCCAGCATTTT.

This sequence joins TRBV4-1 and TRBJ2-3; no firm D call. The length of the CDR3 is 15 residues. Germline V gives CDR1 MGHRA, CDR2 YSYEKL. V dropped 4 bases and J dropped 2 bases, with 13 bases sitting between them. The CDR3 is CASSRLGLTTDTQYF. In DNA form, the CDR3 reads TGCGCCAGCAGCCGCTTAGGCCTCACCACAGATACGCAGTATTTT.